Listed below are T cell receptor beta chains from one sample, sequenced in a study of shared clonotypes between healthy human individuals. This table comes from immunoSEQ multiplex PCR, and its TCRdb copy is limited to in-frame clones, with some not included. The data hold about 2.4 million clones, with around nine tenths observed a single time. Sequencing input: naive CD4+ T cells sorted from blood. These TCRs come from a man between 18 and 29 years old in good health. CDR3s include the opening cysteine and the closing phenylalanine or tryptophan. Fields, in order: D gene, J gene, V gene, CDR3 protein, CDR3 DNA. The D gene is left open where the match is weak.

>NA|TRBJ2-3|TRBV27
CASSPWTGDTDTQYF
TGTGCCAGCAGCCCTTGGACGGGAGACACAGATACGCAGTATTTT
>NA|TRBJ1-5|TRBV19
CASSMGAEQPQHF
TGTGCCAGTAGTATGGGTGCGGAGCAGCCCCAGCATTTT
>NA|TRBJ1-6|TRBV5-8
CASSLAGGKGSYNSPLHF
TGTGCCAGCAGCTTGGCCGGAGGGAAGGGGTCCTATAATTCACCCCTCCACTTT
>NA|TRBJ2-2|TRBV18
CASSVIGTPNTGELFF
TGTGCCAGCTCAGTTATCGGGACCCCGAACACCGGGGAGCTGTTTTTT
>TRBD2|TRBJ2-1|TRBV27
CASSLLGTSGTGNEQFF
TGTGCCAGCAGTTTATTAGGGACTAGCGGGACGGGCAATGAGCAGTTCTTC
>NA|TRBJ1-2|TRBV28
CASSTSDYGYTF
TGTGCCAGCAGTACATCGGACTATGGCTACACCTTC
>NA|TRBJ2-3|TRBV9
CASSVSSQARGTQYF
TGTGCCAGCAGCGTATCGTCGCAGGCCCGGGGTACGCAGTATTTT
>NA|TRBJ2-7|TRBV30
CAWNRLWGGGEQYF
TGTGCCTGGAACCGCTTGTGGGGCGGCGGAGAGCAGTACTTC
>TRBD1|TRBJ1-3|TRBV7-6
CASSSTGMAGNTIYF
TGTGCCAGCAGCTCGACAGGGATGGCTGGAAACACCATATATTTT
>NA|TRBJ2-3|TRBV30
CAFSREDTQYF
TGTGCCTTCAGTCGAGAAGATACGCAGTATTTT
>NA|TRBJ2-1|TRBV27
CASSRLGGQVEQFF
TGTGCCAGCAGCCGCTTAGGGGGGCAGGTTGAGCAGTTCTTC
>NA|TRBJ1-5|TRBV27
CASSPDRNQPQHF
TGTGCCAGCAGTCCCGATCGCAATCAGCCCCAGCATTTT
>NA|TRBJ2-2|TRBV5-6
CASSPQLGALTGELFF
TGTGCCAGCAGCCCCCAACTAGGGGCCCTCACCGGGGAGCTGTTTTTT
>NA|TRBJ1-2|TRBV5-4
CASSLERGTNYGYTF
TGTGCCAGCAGCTTGGAAAGGGGCACTAACTATGGCTACACCTTC